Listed below are T cell receptor beta chains from one sample, sequenced in a study of blood T cells in healthy people across ages. TCRdb fed the 5' RACE reads into MiXCR, producing one record per CDR3 protein. Of 800,000 to 950,000 distinct CDR3 sequences listed, around 49% are singletons. The sequencing sample was made of blood. The receptors were gathered from a man aged 30 to 45 in good health. Each CDR3 is given without its conserved first and last residue.

v_gene: TRBV7-2; CDR3aa: ASSPKPGLDNEQF
v_gene: TRBV7-9; CDR3aa: ASSLAGPREQY
v_gene: TRBV10-3; CDR3aa: ATDPRGDNEQF
v_gene: TRBV6-2/TRBV6-3; CDR3aa: ASSYSSQPQH
v_gene: TRBV12-3/TRBV12-4; CDR3aa: ASSASGGGADTQY
v_gene: TRBV25-1; CDR3aa: ASSDPPRGPQQY
v_gene: TRBV20-1; CDR3aa: SARFSGTSGGRADTQY
v_gene: TRBV10-3; CDR3aa: AISESVGSGTQY
v_gene: TRBV28; CDR3aa: ASSFSAGGGEQY
v_gene: TRBV24-1; CDR3aa: ATSVPGDTGELF
v_gene: TRBV6-4; CDR3aa: ASSDGLAADAQY
v_gene: TRBV21-1; CDR3aa: ASSSYGIRSGANVLT
v_gene: TRBV7-6; CDR3aa: ASSLLAGSSGANVLT
v_gene: TRBV12-3/TRBV12-4; CDR3aa: ASSFRRATTNEKLF
v_gene: TRBV6-6; CDR3aa: ASSRWERGQPQH
v_gene: TRBV3-1; CDR3aa: ASSHVRGTGGADAQY
v_gene: TRBV12-3/TRBV12-4; CDR3aa: ASSPTRTGGYEQY
v_gene: TRBV12-3/TRBV12-4; CDR3aa: ASSLGYGTDSNQPQH
v_gene: TRBV6-6; CDR3aa: ASSRDSYKQY
v_gene: TRBV6-6; CDR3aa: ASSSGQRGEQY
v_gene: TRBV4-1; CDR3aa: ASSQEGSALSGANALT
v_gene: TRBV20-1; CDR3aa: SARVQFEQY
v_gene: TRBV27; CDR3aa: ASRGTAIDPDTQY
v_gene: TRBV7-2; CDR3aa: ASSPFGTTEAF
v_gene: TRBV6-5; CDR3aa: ASSDGSSYNSPLH
v_gene: TRBV3-1; CDR3aa: ASSQERTSGGIKQF
v_gene: TRBV7-6; CDR3aa: ASSLEEGSYEQY
v_gene: TRBV4-1; CDR3aa: ASTEDYSLGDTRY
v_gene: TRBV29-1; CDR3aa: SANIDIASYEQY